Reported below is one TCR beta chain. This specimen comes from a study of blood T cell repertoires in COVID-19. The overall study: The samples span acute and convalescent COVID-19 from the United States, Italy and Spain. The analysed material was cDNA or gDNA that came from T cells, B-cell-depleted T cells, or PBMCs.

Source study methods: Quantification of nucleated cells was approximated via reference gene primer amplification. The assay was immunoSEQ multiplex PCR, and TCRdb's table has in-frame clones only and misses some. V, J and clone size are taken as reported in that table, and D and trimming were inferred from the DNA itself. The sample includes some 24,000 clones, about four fifths seen only once; the top ten take about 7%. Deletions cut 4 bases from V and 3 bases from J, with 7 bases between. The CDR3 runs 13 residues. Germline loops: CDR1 SGHKS, CDR2 YYEKEE (reference sequence). The chain couples TRBV5-5 to TRBJ1-4, with D possibly being TRBD1 (6 bases). This receptor was taken from a man aged 70-80 years with acute or convalescent COVID-19. The sample consisted of peripheral blood. The CDR3, as DNA: TGTGCCAGCAGCAGGACAGCTAATGAAAAACTGTTTTTT. The encoded protein is CASSRTANEKLFF.